The sequence of this T cell receptor beta chain was determined in a study of patients and donors after allogeneic stem cell transplantation. With 5 bases clipped from V and 3 bases from J, the junction kept 13 bases outside the gene matches. The CDR3 sequence is 16 residues long. Germline V CDR1 and CDR2: DFQATT, SNEGSKA (reference sequence). TCRdb re-called the RT-PCR reads through MiXCR, storing one row per CDR3 protein. The sample has about 960,000 distinct CDR3 sequences; roughly 18% are singletons. This clonotype appeared a few times. This TCR came from a human donor who was either an allogeneic HSCT recipient or a stem cell or donor lymphocyte infusion donor (not recorded which). It is not recorded whose cells these are; they may come from a transplant donor. The V and J genes are TRBV20-1 and TRBJ2-1; 7 bases align to TRBD2. The source material was blood, either unsorted or a sorted T cell fraction (not recorded which). CDR3 residues: CSAERLERDLYNEQFF. The CDR3 DNA sequence: TGCAGTGCTGAGCGCCTCGAGCGGGACCTCTACAATGAGCAGTTCTTC.